Shown below are 32 T cell receptor beta chains from a single sample sequenced in a study of blood T cell repertoires in COVID-19. Method: immunoSEQ multiplex PCR; TCRdb's copy keeps in-frame clones and lacks some. The sample includes 75,000 or so clones, around 85% of them seen just once. The sample taken for sequencing was peripheral blood. These receptors originate from an elderly woman with active or convalescent COVID-19.

The V and J genes are TRBV27 and TRBJ1-4; tentative D call: TRBD1 (6 bases). The CDR3 runs to 15 residues. Trimming left V 8 bases short and J 8 bases short, with 21 bases between. CDR1 is MNHEY, CDR2 SMNVEV, per germline (reference sequence). As DNA, the CDR3 is TGTGCCAGCGGGCCATCCCAGGGGTCGTGGGAAAAACTGTTTTTT. It yields the protein CASGPSQGSWEKLFF. Variable domain in full (rest from reference TRBV27 and TRBJ1-4): EAQVTQNPRYLITVTGKKLTVTCSQNMNHEYMSWYRQDPGLGLRQIYYSMNVEVTDKGDVPEGYKVSRKEKRNFPLILESPSPNQTSLYFCASGPSQGSWEKLFFGSGTQLSVL.

The chain is built from TRBV7-2 and TRBJ2-2, with 7 bases aligning to TRBD1. J gave up 7 bases and V 3 bases, and 8 bases lay outside the gene matches. Germline CDR1 reads SGHTA; CDR2 reads FQGNSA. The CDR3 sequence is 15 residues long. The CDR3 loop is CASSFRQGEGGELFF. The CDR3, as DNA: TGTGCCAGCAGCTTTAGACAGGGAGAGGGCGGGGAGCTGTTTTTT.

J is TRBJ2-3 and V is TRBV7-2, with a tentative D call TRBD2 (6 bases). This CDR3 is 14 amino acids long. The germline V gene has CDR1 SGHTA and CDR2 FQGNSA. Trimming stripped 5 bases from V and 5 bases from J, with 14 bases between. The CDR3 DNA is TGTGCCAGCAGCCTCCGGAGCGGGCGAGATACGCAGTATTTT. Encoded protein: CASSLRSGRDTQYF.

The V and J genes are TRBV27 and TRBJ2-1, with 7 positions matching TRBD2. In germline, CDR1 is MNHEY, CDR2 SMNVEV (reference sequence). This CDR3 has 14 amino acids. J was trimmed by 4 bases and V by 5 bases; bases with no gene match: 5. The chain's CDR3 is CASSRSGVYNEQFF. Here the CDR3 DNA reads TGTGCCAGCAGTCGCAGCGGGGTATACAATGAGCAGTTCTTC.

This chain connects TRBV18 to TRBJ1-4; 9 nucleotides match TRBD1. CDR1 is KGHSH and CDR2 is LQKENI in the germline V gene. J gave up 6 bases and V 6 bases, and 5 bases lay outside the gene matches. CDR3 length: 14 amino acids. The CDR3 bases are TGTGCCAGCTCTCCTAGACAGGGGGATGAAAAACTGTTTTTT. Its translation is CASSPRQGDEKLFF.

V is TRBV7-9 and J is TRBJ2-5, with D possibly matching TRBD2 (6 bases). The ends were cut back, 1 base at V and 2 bases at J, with 11 bases in the middle. This CDR3 comprises 15 residues. Germline CDR1 and CDR2: SEHNR and FQNEAQ (reference sequence). For the CDR3, the DNA is TGTGCCAGCAGCTTAGTGGACTACCAACAAGAGACCCAGTACTTC. This gives the protein CASSLVDYQQETQYF.

The chain is built from TRBV24-1 and TRBJ2-5; the match to TRBD2 covers 8 bases. Trimming cost V 9 bases and J 5 bases; bases outside gene matches: 4. The germline CDR1 and CDR2 sequences are KGHDR and SFDVKD. The CDR3 consists of 12 residues. CDR3 sequence reads: CATRGGGETQYF. The CDR3 DNA sequence: TGTGCCACCCGGGGGGGCGGGGAGACCCAGTACTTC.

The V and J genes are TRBV18 and TRBJ2-1; 7 positions agree with TRBD1. After removal of 2 bases from V and 4 bases from J, the junction contained 8 bases not matched to a gene. The CDR3 extends over 16 amino acids. Germline CDR1 is KGHSH and CDR2 is LQKENI. CDR3: CASSPILQGNYNEQFF. The DNA of the CDR3 is TGTGCCAGCTCACCAATTTTACAGGGGAATTACAATGAGCAGTTCTTC.

CDR3 sequence reads: CASSPGQGARGYTF. The CDR3 nucleotides are TGTGCCAGCAGCCCTGGACAGGGGGCGAGGGGCTACACCTTC. The V call is TRBV6-2 or TRBV6-3, the J call TRBJ1-2, with TRBD1 matching 11 bases. The CDR3 loop spans 14 amino acids. CDR1 is MNHEY and CDR2 is SVGEGT in the germline V gene. The trim removed 6 bases at V and 8 bases at J, leaving 8 bases unmatched.

The chain employs TRBV9 and TRBJ1-2, with no clear D. The CDR3 consists of 16 residues. Trimming shortened V by 0 bases and J by 3 bases, and 15 bases separated the two germline ends. CDR1 and CDR2 (germline): SGDLS, YYNGEE. The CDR3 reads CASSVDGYMGYYGYTF. The CDR3 DNA is TGTGCCAGCAGCGTAGACGGGTACATGGGTTACTATGGCTACACCTTC.

The J gene is TRBJ2-3, the V gene TRBV5-1, with 10 positions matching TRBD2. Germline assignment: CDR1 SGHRS and CDR2 YFSETQ. CDR3 length equals 16 residues. Trimming at V came to 2 bases and at J to 2 bases, leaving 5 bases not matched to a gene. In DNA, the CDR3 is TGCGCCAGCAGCTTATTACTAGCGGGGCCCACAGATACGCAGTATTTT. Encoded protein: CASSLLLAGPTDTQYF.

This clone was counted a single time. This rearrangement joins TRBV15 to TRBJ1-5, with 7 bases matching TRBD1. Looked up from germline, CDR1 is LNHNV and CDR2 is YYDKDF (reference sequence). The CDR3 runs 14 residues. The V and J ends lost 3 bases and 4 bases, in that order; junction bases with no gene match: 3. The CDR3 loop is CATSRWDRNQPQHF. The CDR3 region has the DNA TGTGCCACCAGCAGGTGGGACAGAAATCAGCCCCAGCATTTT.

The chain uses TRBV7-2 and TRBJ2-7; 8 nucleotides match TRBD2. CDR1 and CDR2 from the germline V gene are SGHTA and FQGNSA. The V gene end was trimmed by 5 bases and the J gene end by 2 bases; junction bases not matched to a gene: 8. The CDR3 consists of 15 residues. Written as DNA, the CDR3 is TGTGCCAGCAGCCCCAACGCGGGGGGCACCTACGAGCAGTACTTC. Its protein is CASSPNAGGTYEQYF.

This clone is a singleton in its sample. The CDR3 loop is CASSLAGAKNIQYF. The CDR3 coding sequence is TGCGCCAGCAGCTTGGCGGGAGCCAAAAACATTCAGTACTTC. This chain links TRBV5-1 with TRBJ2-4; no firm D call. CDR1 is SGHRS and CDR2 is YFSETQ in the germline V gene. V lost 0 bases and J lost 0, with 4 bases in between. The CDR3 extends over 14 amino acids. Combining the CDR3 with reference TRBV5-1 and TRBJ2-4 gives the whole variable domain KAGVTQTPRYLIKTRGQQVTLSCSPISGHRSVSWYQQTPGQGLQFLFEYFSETQRNKGNFPGRFSGRQFSNSRSEMNVSTLELGDSALYLCASSLAGAKNIQYFGAGTRLSVL.

V gene TRBV12-5 combines with J gene TRBJ1-2; D is unresolved. Between the trimmed V and J ends, which lost 4 bases and 8 bases, there was a span of 14 bases. Germline CDR1 reads LGHNT; CDR2 reads FRNRAP. The length of the CDR3 is 13 residues. CDR3 protein: CASGSPGFGGYTF. CDR3 bases: TGTGCTAGTGGTTCCCCCGGATTCGGGGGCTACACCTTC.

The chain recombines TRBV19 with TRBJ2-1, with 8 bases that match TRBD2. Germline-derived CDR1 and CDR2 are LNHDA and SQIVND (reference sequence). V lost 4 bases, J lost 8 bases, and 16 bases stayed unmatched. The CDR3 runs to 17 residues. The CDR3 DNA follows: TGTGCCAGTAGTACCAAGCCCCGGACTAGCTCGACCTATGAGCAGTTCTTC. This translates into CASSTKPRTSSTYEQFF.

The chain combines TRBV18 with TRBJ2-7, with D possibly being TRBD1 (6 bases). CDR1 is KGHSH and CDR2 is LQKENI in the germline V gene. The V end was cut by 0 bases, the J end by 3 bases, with 9 bases between. This CDR3 has 14 amino acids. DNA for the CDR3: TGTGCCAGCTCACCACCGGACAGAGGCTACGAGCAGTACTTC. Protein: CASSPPDRGYEQYF.

This chain connects TRBV30 to TRBJ2-1, with TRBD2 matching over 8 bases. The CDR3 has 14 amino acids. The J segment lost 4 bases and the V segment lost 3 bases, leaving 5 bases of the junction unmatched. CDR1 is GTSNPN and CDR2 is SVGIG in the germline V gene (reference sequence). The CDR3 sequence is CAWRASGSYNEQFF. In nucleotides, the CDR3 is TGTGCCTGGAGGGCCAGCGGGAGTTACAATGAGCAGTTCTTC. Using reference TRBV30 and TRBJ2-1 for the parts outside the CDR3, the full variable domain is SQTIHQWPATLVQPVGSPLSLECTVEGTSNPNLYWYRQAAGRGLQLLFYSVGIGQISSEVPQNLSASRPQDRQFILSSKKLLLSDSGFYLCAWRASGSYNEQFFGPGTRLTVL.

This sequence joins TRBV11-2 and TRBJ2-2, with TRBD2 matching 15 bases. Trimming removed 6 bases from V and 0 bases from J; junction bases left unmatched: 5. The CDR3 sequence is 18 residues long. The germline V gene encodes CDR1 SGHAT and CDR2 FQNNGV. CDR3 sequence (DNA): TGTGCCAGCAGGCCGGGACTAGCGGGAGGATCGAACACCGGGGAGCTGTTTTTT. Translation: CASRPGLAGGSNTGELFF.

The gene calls are TRBV30 and TRBJ2-5; 8 bases line up with TRBD2. The CDR3 is 19 amino acids. Germline CDR1 and CDR2: GTSNPN and SVGIG (reference sequence). V shed 2 bases and J 5 bases; nucleotides not matched to a gene: 22. CDR3 nucleotides: TGTGCCTGGAGTCCCGGGGGTGAACCGGGACTAGAGGGCCCTGAGACCCAGTACTTC. It translates to CAWSPGGEPGLEGPETQYF.

This chain joins TRBV11-2 and TRBJ2-7; possibly TRBD2 for D (5 bases). Germline CDR1 SGHAT, CDR2 FQNNGV. The CDR3 runs to 13 residues. Deletions cut 2 bases from V and 5 bases from J, with 10 bases between. CDR3 sequence (DNA): TGTGCCAGCAGCTTACGCCTAGCTGACGAGCAGTACTTC. The encoded protein is CASSLRLADEQYF.

This chain connects TRBV20-1 to TRBJ2-1; 8 bases line up with TRBD2. V was clipped by 3 bases and J by 2 bases; unmatched bases: 9. CDR3 size: 16 residues. Germline V gene lookup returns CDR1 DFQATT and CDR2 SNEGSKA (reference sequence). The CDR3 region is CSASAPGTRAYNEQFF. The CDR3 region has the DNA TGCAGTGCTAGTGCCCCAGGGACTAGGGCCTACAATGAGCAGTTCTTC.

The chain recombines TRBV5-5 with TRBJ2-7; TRBD2 aligns across 13 bases. V lost 4 bases, J lost 3 bases, and 10 bases stayed unmatched. CDR3 length: 17 amino acids. Per germline, CDR1 SGHKS and CDR2 YYEKEE (reference sequence). The CDR3 spells CASSGRTSGGQFYEQYF. CDR3 coding DNA: TGTGCCAGCAGCGGACGGACTAGCGGGGGCCAATTCTACGAGCAGTACTTC.

This chain links TRBV11-2 with TRBJ2-3; TRBD2 aligns across 11 bases. There are 17 residues in the CDR3. The V gene's germline CDR1 is SGHAT and CDR2 FQNNGV. The junction had 13 bases not matched to a gene; V was cut back by 4 bases and J by 7 bases. Written as DNA, the CDR3 is TGTGCCAGCAGCTCCGCCTTGACTAGCGGGATTGGATATACGCAGTATTTT. Translation: CASSSALTSGIGYTQYF.

This clone showed up just once. V is TRBV6-2 or TRBV6-3 and J is TRBJ2-1; D possibly corresponds to TRBD1 (7 bases). The germline V and J ends were trimmed by 3 bases and 0 bases, with 21 bases remaining between them. The CDR3 is made up of 19 amino acids. Germline V lookup: CDR1 MNHEY, CDR2 SVGEGT. Here the CDR3 DNA reads TGTGCCAGCAGTTATTTCCGGAGGGGGCGACTACTCTCCTACAATGAGCAGTTCTTC. Translated: CASSYFRRGRLLSYNEQFF.

The V call is TRBV2, the J call TRBJ1-2; no firm D call. CDR1 SNHLY and CDR2 FYNNEI come from the germline V gene. V was trimmed by 4 bases and J by 6 bases, leaving 15 bases between them. The CDR3 extends over 14 amino acids. The CDR3 nucleotides are TGTGCCAGCAGTGGGAGGACCGCCCTAAATGGCTACACCTTC. It codes for CASSGRTALNGYTF.

This clone came up a few times. The chain carries TRBV19 and TRBJ1-2; 9 bases line up with TRBD1. Germline V gene lookup returns CDR1 LNHDA and CDR2 SQIVND (reference sequence). V lost 3 bases and J lost 4; bases outside the gene matches: 6. The CDR3 runs 15 residues. The CDR3 loop is CASSIRGQGGYGYTF. The CDR3, as DNA: TGTGCCAGTAGTATTCGGGGACAGGGAGGCTATGGCTACACCTTC.

The J gene is TRBJ2-1, the V gene TRBV18; 11 bases line up with TRBD1. This CDR3 is built from 16 residues. V lost 3 bases and J lost 7; bases outside the gene matches: 8. Germline CDR1 reads KGHSH; CDR2 reads LQKENI. The CDR3, as DNA: TGTGCCAGCTCACCGCTCGGACAGGGGGCCACGAATGAGCAGTTCTTC. It encodes CASSPLGQGATNEQFF.

This chain uses TRBV7-8 with TRBJ2-2; D is perhaps TRBD1 (6 bases). Germline lookup yields CDR1 SGHVS and CDR2 FQNEAQ. The CDR3 has 14 residues. Trimming took off 1 base at V and 6 bases at J, with 9 bases between the two ends. The CDR3 DNA follows: TGTGCCAGCAGCTTAGGCCAGGGGTCCGGGGAGCTGTTTTTT. It is translated as CASSLGQGSGELFF.

This clone has only one observation. The rearrangement uses TRBV19 and TRBJ1-1; TRBD1 agrees at 7 bases. Germline V gene data show CDR1 as LNHDA and CDR2 as SQIVND (reference sequence). V gave up 6 bases and J gave up 3 bases; unmatched junction bases: 4. The CDR3 has 13 residues. The CDR3 DNA follows: TGTGCCAGTAGCCACACAGGGGACACTGAAGCTTTCTTT. Translation gives CASSHTGDTEAFF.

This chain connects TRBV5-5 to TRBJ1-1; D remains unclear. V was trimmed by 1 base and J by 8 bases, leaving 12 bases between them. The CDR3 is made up of 13 amino acids. Germline V lookup: CDR1 SGHKS, CDR2 YYEKEE (reference sequence). CDR3 loop: CASSLSAAGEAFF. The DNA for the CDR3 is TGTGCCAGCAGCTTGTCGGCGGCCGGGGAAGCTTTCTTT.

The V call is TRBV5-4, the J call TRBJ2-7, with D unclear. CDR1 is SGHNT, CDR2 YYREEE, per germline (reference sequence). Trimming shortened V by 0 bases and J by 3 bases, and 4 bases separated the two germline ends. This CDR3 is built from 12 residues. The CDR3 DNA reads as TGTGCCAGCAGCTTGGACGGCTACGAGCAGTACTTC. Translating it yields CASSLDGYEQYF.